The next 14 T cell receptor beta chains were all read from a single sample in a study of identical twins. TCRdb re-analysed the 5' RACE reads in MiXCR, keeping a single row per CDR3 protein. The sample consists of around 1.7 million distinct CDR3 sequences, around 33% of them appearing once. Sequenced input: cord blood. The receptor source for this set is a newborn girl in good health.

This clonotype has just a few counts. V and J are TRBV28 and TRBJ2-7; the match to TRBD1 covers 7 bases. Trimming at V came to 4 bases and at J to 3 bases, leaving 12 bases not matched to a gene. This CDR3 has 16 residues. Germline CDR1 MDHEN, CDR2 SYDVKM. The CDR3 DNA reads TGTGCCAGCAGTTCCCCAACAGGGGCAACCTACTACGAGCAGTACTTC. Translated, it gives CASSSPTGATYYEQYF.

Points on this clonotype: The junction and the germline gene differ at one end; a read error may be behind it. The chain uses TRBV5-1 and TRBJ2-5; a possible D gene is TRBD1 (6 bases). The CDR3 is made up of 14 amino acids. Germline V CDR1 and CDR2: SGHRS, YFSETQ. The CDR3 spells CASSVRTGQETQYF. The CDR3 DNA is TGTGCCAGCAGTGTCCGCACAGGGCAGGAGACCCAGTACTTC.

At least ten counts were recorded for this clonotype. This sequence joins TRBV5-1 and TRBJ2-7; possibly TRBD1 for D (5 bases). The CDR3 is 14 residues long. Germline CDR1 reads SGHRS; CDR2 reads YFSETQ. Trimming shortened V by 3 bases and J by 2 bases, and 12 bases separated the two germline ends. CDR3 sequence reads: CASSYRTLAYEQYF. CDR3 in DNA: TGCGCCAGCAGCTACCGGACATTGGCCTACGAGCAGTACTTC.

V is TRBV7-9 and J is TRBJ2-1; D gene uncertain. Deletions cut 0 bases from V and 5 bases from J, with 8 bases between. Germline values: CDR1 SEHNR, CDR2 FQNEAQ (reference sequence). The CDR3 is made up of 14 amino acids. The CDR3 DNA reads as TGTGCCAGCAGCTTAGCCCGGGCGCACAATGAGCAGTTCTTC. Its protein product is CASSLARAHNEQFF.

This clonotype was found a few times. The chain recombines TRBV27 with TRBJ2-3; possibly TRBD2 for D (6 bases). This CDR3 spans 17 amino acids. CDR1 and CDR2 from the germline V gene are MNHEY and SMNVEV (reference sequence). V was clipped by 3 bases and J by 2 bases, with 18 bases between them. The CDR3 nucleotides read TGTGCCAGCAGTTTGTCGTTAGGGGCGGGAACCACAGATACGCAGTATTTT. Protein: CASSLSLGAGTTDTQYF.

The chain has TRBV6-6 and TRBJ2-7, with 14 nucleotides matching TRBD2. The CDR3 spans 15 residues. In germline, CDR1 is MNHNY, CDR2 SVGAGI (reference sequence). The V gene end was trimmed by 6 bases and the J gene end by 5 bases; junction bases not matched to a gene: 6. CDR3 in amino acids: CASSRGTSGSDEQYF. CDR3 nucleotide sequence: TGTGCCAGCAGCCGAGGGACTAGCGGGAGCGACGAGCAGTACTTC.

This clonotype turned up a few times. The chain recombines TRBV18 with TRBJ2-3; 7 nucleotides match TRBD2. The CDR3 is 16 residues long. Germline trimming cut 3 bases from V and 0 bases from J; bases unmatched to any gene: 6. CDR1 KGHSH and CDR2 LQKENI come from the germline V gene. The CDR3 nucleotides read TGTGCCAGCTCACCTTCCGGGACTACTAGCACAGATACGCAGTATTTT. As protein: CASSPSGTTSTDTQYF.

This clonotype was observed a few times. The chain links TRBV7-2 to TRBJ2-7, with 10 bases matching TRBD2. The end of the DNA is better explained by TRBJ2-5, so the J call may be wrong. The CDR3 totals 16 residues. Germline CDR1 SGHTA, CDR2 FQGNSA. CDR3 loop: CASSSTSGVGQQTQYF. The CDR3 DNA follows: TGTGCCAGCAGCAGCACTAGCGGGGTTGGGCAACAGACCCAGTACTTC.

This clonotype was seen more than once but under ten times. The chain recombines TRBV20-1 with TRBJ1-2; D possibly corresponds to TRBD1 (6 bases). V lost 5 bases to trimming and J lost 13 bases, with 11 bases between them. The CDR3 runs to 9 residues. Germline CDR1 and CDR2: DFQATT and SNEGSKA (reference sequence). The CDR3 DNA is TGCAGTGCTTACCACAGGGCCACCTTC. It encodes CSAYHRATF.

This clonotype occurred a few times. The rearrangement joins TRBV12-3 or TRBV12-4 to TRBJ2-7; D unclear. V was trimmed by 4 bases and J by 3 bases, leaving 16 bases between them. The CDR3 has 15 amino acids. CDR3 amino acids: CASSSPQIDHYEQYF. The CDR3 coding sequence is TGTGCCAGCAGTTCCCCGCAGATAGACCACTACGAGCAGTACTTC.

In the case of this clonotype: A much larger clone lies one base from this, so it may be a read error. The CDR3 spells CASSFGLAVSYNEQFF. DNA for the CDR3: TGTGCCAGCAGCTTTGGACTAGCGGTCTCCTACAATGAGCAGTTCTTC. This rearrangement joins TRBV7-6 to TRBJ2-1; 10 bases fit TRBD2. CDR1 SGHVS and CDR2 FNYEAQ come from the germline V gene. Trimming at V came to 3 bases and at J to 0 bases, leaving 2 bases not matched to a gene. The CDR3 has 16 amino acids. The whole variable domain, filled in from reference TRBV7-6 and TRBJ2-1, reads GAGVSQSPRYKVTKRGQDVALRCDPISGHVSLYWYRQALGQGPEFLTYFNYEAQQDKSGLPNDRFSAERPEGSISTLTIQRTEQRDSAMYRCASSFGLAVSYNEQFFGPGTRLTVL.

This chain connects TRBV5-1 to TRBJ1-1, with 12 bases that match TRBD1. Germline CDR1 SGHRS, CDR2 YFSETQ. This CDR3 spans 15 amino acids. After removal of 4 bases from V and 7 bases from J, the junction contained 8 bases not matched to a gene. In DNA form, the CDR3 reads TGCGCCAGCAGCCCCGGGACAGGGGGCTGGAATGAAGCTTTCTTT. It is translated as CASSPGTGGWNEAFF.

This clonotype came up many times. The CDR3 spells CSALLGPDTQYF. The CDR3 DNA sequence: TGCAGCGCCCTTCTGGGGCCAGATACGCAGTATTTT. This sequence joins TRBV29-1 and TRBJ2-3; possible D gene TRBD1, 5 bases. CDR1 and CDR2 (germline): SQVTM, ANQGSEA. The CDR3 totals 12 residues. The V end lost 7 bases, the J end lost 4 bases, and 12 bases lay between the germline ends.

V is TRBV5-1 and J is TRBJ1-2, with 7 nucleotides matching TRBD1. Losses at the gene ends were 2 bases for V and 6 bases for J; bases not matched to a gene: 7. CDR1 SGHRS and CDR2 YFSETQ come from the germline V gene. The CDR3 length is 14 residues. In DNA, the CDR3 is TGCGCCAGCAGCTTAAACAGGGGAGGGGATGGCTACACCTTC. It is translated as CASSLNRGGDGYTF. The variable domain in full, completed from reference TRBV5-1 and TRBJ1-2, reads KAGVTQTPRYLIKTRGQQVTLSCSPISGHRSVSWYQQTPGQGLQFLFEYFSETQRNKGNFPGRFSGRQFSNSRSEMNVSTLELGDSALYLCASSLNRGGDGYTFGSGTRLTVV.